This T cell receptor beta chain came from a study of T cells in Graves' hyperthyroidism and ophthalmopathy. Study overall: Once the initial diagnosis was made, peripheral blood was obtained before any treatment.

There were TCR beta CDR3 regions amplified from RNA transcripts. First-round RT-PCR with HTBI primers amplified the TCR CDR3 region. Each CDR3 protein gets one entry after TCRdb re-called the multiplex PCR reads with MiXCR. The sample yields over 550,000 distinct CDR3 sequences, roughly 17% seen once. The study's findings and limits: A model built on 13 V-J features separated ophthalmopathy from stable hyperthyroidism.

Cells are PBMCs isolated from 10 ml of fresh blood. V was clipped by 3 bases and J by 5 bases; unmatched bases: 8. The CDR3 is made up of 14 amino acids. Germline assignment: CDR1 DFQATT and CDR2 SNEGSKA (reference sequence). This clonotype was observed many times. Its target is not known. The chain joins TRBV20-1 to TRBJ2-5; the match to TRBD2 covers 8 bases. Sequencing was performed on blood. The receptor comes from a woman aged 18-29 years with Graves' hyperthyroidism. DNA of the CDR3: TGCAGTGCTAGCGGGGGGGCAAGATATGAGACCCAGTACTTC. This translates into CSASGGARYETQYF.